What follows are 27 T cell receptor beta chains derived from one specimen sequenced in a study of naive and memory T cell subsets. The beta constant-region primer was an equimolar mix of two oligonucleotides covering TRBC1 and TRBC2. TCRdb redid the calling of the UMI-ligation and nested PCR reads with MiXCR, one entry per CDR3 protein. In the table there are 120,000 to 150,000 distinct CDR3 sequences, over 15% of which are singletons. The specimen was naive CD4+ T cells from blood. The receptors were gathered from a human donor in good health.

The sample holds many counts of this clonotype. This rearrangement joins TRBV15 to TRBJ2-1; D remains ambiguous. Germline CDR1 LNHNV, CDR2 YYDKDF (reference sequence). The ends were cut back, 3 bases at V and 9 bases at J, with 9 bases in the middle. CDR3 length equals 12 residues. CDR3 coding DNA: TGTGCCACCAGCAGTGGGTTAGGTGAGCAGTTCTTC. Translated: CATSSGLGEQFF.

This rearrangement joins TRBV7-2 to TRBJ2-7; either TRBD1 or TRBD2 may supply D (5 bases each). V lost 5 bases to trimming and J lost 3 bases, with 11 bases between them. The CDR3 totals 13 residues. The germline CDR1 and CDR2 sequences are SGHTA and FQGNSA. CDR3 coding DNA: TGTGCCAGCAGCAGCCGGGACGGCTACGAGCAGTACTTC. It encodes CASSSRDGYEQYF. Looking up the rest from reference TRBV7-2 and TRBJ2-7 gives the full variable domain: GAGVSQSPSNKVTEKGKDVELRCDPISGHTALYWYRQSLGQGLEFLIYFQGNSAPDKSGLPSDRFSAERTGGSVSTLTIQRTQQEDSAVYLCASSSRDGYEQYFGPGTRLTVT.

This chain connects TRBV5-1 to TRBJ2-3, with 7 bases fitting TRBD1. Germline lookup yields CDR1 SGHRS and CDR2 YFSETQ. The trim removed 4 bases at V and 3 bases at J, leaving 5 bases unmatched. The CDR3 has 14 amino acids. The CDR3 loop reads CASSPPQGTDTQYF. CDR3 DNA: TGCGCCAGCAGCCCCCCACAGGGGACAGATACGCAGTATTTT. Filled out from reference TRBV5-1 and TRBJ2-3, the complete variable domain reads KAGVTQTPRYLIKTRGQQVTLSCSPISGHRSVSWYQQTPGQGLQFLFEYFSETQRNKGNFPGRFSGRQFSNSRSEMNVSTLELGDSALYLCASSPPQGTDTQYFGPGTRLTVL.

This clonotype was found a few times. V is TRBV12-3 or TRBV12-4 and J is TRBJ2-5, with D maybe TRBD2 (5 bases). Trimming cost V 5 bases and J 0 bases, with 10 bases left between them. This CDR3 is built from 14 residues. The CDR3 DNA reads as TGTGCCAGCAGTCCTTCGGGATACCAAGAGACCCAGTACTTC. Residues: CASSPSGYQETQYF.

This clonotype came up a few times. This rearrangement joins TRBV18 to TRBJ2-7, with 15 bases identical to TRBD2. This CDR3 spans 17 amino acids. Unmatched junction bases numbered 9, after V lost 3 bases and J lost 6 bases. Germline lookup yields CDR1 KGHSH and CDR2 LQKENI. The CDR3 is CASSPRNGLAGGGEQYF. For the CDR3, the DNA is TGTGCCAGCTCACCTCGAAACGGACTAGCGGGAGGGGGCGAGCAGTACTTC.

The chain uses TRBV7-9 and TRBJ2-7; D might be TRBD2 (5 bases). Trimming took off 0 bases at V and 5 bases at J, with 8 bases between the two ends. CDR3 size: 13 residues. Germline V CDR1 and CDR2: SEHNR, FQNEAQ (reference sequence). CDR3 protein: CASSLAGVNEQYF. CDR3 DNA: TGTGCCAGCAGCTTAGCGGGAGTTAACGAGCAGTACTTC.

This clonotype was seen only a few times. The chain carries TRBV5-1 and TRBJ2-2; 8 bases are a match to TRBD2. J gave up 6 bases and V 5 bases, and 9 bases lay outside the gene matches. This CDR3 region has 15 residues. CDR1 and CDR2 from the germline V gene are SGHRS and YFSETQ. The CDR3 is CASRSPGLDPGELFF. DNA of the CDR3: TGCGCCAGCAGATCCCCGGGACTAGACCCCGGGGAGCTGTTTTTT.

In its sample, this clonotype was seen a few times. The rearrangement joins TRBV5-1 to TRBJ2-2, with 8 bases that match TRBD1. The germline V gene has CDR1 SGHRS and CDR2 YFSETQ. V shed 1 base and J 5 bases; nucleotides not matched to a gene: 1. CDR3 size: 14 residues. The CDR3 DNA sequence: TGCGCCAGCAGCTTGACAGGGGGAACCGGGGAGCTGTTTTTT. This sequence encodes CASSLTGGTGELFF.

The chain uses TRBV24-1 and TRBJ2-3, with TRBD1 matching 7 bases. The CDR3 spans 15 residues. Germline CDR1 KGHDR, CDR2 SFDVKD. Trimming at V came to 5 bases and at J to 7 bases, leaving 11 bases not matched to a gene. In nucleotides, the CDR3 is TGTGCCACCAGTGGTTGGACAGGATGTGCACATACGCAGTATTTT. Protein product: CATSGWTGCAHTQYF.

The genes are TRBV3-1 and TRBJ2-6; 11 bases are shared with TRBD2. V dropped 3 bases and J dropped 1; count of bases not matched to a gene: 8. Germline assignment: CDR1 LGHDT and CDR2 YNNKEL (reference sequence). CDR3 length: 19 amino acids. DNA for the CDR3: TGTGCCAGCAGCCACCTAGCGGGAGGCCTCCGGTCTGGGGCCAACGTCCTGACTTTC. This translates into CASSHLAGGLRSGANVLTF.

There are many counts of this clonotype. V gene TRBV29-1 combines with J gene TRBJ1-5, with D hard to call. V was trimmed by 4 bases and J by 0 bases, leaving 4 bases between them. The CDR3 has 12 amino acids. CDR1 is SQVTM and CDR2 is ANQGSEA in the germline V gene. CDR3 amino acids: CSVVDSNQPQHF. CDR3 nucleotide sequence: TGCAGCGTTGTAGATAGCAATCAGCCCCAGCATTTT.

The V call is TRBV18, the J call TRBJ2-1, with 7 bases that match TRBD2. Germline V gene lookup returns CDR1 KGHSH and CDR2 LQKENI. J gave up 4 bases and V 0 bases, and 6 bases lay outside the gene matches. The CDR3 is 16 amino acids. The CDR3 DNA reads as TGTGCCAGCTCACCACCGAGGGCTAGCGGATACAATGAGCAGTTCTTC. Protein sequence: CASSPPRASGYNEQFF.

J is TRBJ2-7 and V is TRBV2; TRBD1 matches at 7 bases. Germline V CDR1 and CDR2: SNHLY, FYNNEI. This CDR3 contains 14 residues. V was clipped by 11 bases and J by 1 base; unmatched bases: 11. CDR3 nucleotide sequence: TGTGCCTTGACTACAGGGGACCTATCCTACGAGCAGTACTTC. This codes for CALTTGDLSYEQYF.

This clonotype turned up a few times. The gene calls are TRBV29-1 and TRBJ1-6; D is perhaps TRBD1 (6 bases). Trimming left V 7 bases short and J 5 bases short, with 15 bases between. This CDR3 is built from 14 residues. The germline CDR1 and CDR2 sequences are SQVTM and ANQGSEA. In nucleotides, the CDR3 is TGCAGCGCCAAGGAGGGACAAGATAATTCACCCCTCCACTTT. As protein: CSAKEGQDNSPLHF.

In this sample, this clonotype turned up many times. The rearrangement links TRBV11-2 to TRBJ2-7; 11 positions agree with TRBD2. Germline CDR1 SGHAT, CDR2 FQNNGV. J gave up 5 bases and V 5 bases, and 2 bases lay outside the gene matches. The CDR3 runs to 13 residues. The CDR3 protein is CASSGTSGNEQYF. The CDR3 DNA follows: TGTGCCAGCAGCGGGACTAGCGGCAACGAGCAGTACTTC. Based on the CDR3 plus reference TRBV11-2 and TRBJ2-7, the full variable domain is EAGVAQSPRYKIIEKRQSVAFWCNPISGHATLYWYQQILGQGPKLLIQFQNNGVVDDSQLPKDRFSAERLKGVDSTLKIQPAKLEDSAVYLCASSGTSGNEQYFGPGTRLTVT.

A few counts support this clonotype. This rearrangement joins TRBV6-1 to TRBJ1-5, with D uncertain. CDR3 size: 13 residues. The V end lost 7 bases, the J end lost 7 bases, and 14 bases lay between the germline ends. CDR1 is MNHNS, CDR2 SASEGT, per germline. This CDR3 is CASTPVSSQPQHF. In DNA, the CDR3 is TGTGCCAGCACCCCAGTTAGTTCCCAGCCCCAGCATTTT.

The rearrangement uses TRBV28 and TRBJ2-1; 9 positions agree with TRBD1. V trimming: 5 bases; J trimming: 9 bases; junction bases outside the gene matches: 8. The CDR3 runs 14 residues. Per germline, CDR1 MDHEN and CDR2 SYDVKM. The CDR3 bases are TGTGCCAGCAGTATAACAACAGGGGGCGCTGAGCAGTTCTTC. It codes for CASSITTGGAEQFF.

In DNA form, the CDR3 reads TGTGCCAGCAGAACGGGACAGGGGTACTCTGGGGCCAACGTCCTGACTTTC. Encoded protein: CASRTGQGYSGANVLTF. V and J are TRBV27 and TRBJ2-6, with 10 bases identical to TRBD1. This CDR3 has 17 amino acids. The trim removed 6 bases at V and 0 bases at J, leaving 5 bases unmatched. Germline-derived CDR1 and CDR2 are MNHEY and SMNVEV (reference sequence).

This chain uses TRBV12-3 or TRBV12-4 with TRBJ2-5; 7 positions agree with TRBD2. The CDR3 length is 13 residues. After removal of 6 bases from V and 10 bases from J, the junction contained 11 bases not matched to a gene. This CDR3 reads CASRSIGRGDQYF. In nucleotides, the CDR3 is TGTGCCAGCAGGTCGATCGGACGGGGGGACCAGTACTTC.

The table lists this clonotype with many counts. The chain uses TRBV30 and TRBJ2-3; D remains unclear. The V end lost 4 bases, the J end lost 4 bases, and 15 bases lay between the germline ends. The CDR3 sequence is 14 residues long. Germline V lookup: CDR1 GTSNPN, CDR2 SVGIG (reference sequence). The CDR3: CAWITPFGPDTQYF. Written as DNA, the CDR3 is TGTGCCTGGATAACTCCGTTCGGGCCAGATACGCAGTATTTT.

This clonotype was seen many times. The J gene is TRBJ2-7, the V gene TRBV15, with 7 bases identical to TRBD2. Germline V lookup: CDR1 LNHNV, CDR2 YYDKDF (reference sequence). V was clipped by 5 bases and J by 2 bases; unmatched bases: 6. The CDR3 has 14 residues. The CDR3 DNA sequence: TGTGCCACCAGCTTCCAGCGGGGAACCTACGAGCAGTACTTC. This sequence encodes CATSFQRGTYEQYF.

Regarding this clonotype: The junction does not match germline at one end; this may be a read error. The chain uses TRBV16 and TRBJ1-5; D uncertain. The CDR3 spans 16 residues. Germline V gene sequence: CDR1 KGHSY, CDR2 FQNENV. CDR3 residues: CASSQSGDPGSQPQNF. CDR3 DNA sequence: TGTGCCAGCAGCCAATCGGGTGATCCGGGAAGCCAGCCCCAGAATTTT.

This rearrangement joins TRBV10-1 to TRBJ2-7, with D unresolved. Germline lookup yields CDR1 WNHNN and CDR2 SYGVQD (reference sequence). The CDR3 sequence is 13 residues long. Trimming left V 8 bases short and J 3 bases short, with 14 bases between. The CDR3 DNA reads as TGCGCCAGCGGAGACCCGGGCGACTACGAGCAGTACTTC. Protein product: CASGDPGDYEQYF.

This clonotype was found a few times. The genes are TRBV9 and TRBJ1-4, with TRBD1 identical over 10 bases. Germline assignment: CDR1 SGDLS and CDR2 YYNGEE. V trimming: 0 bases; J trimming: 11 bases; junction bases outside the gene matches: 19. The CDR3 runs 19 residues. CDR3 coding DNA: TGTGCCAGCAGCGTAGCTGCCGGGACAGGGGTGATGGCCCGTGACAAACTGTTTTTT. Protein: CASSVAAGTGVMARDKLFF. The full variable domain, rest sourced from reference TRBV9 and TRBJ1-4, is DSGVTQTPKHLITATGQRVTLRCSPRSGDLSVYWYQQSLDQGLQFLIQYYNGEERAKGNILERFSAQQFPDLHSELNLSSLELGDSALYFCASSVAAGTGVMARDKLFFGSGTQLSVL.

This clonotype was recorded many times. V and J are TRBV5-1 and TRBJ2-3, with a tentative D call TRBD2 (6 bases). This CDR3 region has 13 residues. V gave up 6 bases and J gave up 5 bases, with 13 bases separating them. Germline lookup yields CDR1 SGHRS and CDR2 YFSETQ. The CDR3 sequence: CASTFTRGDTQYF. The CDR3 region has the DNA TGCGCCAGCACCTTCACGCGGGGAGATACGCAGTATTTT.

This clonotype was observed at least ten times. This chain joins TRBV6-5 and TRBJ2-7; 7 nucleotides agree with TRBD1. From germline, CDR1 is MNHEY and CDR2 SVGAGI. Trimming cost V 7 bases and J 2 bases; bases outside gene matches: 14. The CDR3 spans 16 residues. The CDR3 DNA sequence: TGTGCCAGCACCCCGGATAGGGGACAGCTCGCCTACGAGCAGTACTTC. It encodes CASTPDRGQLAYEQYF.

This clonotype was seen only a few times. Written as DNA, the CDR3 is TGTGCCAGCAGCCGACAGTTACTGTCGAACACCGGGGAGCTGTTTTTT. The encoded protein is CASSRQLLSNTGELFF. The rearrangement uses TRBV7-8 and TRBJ2-2; TRBD1 is a possible D gene (5 bases). The CDR3 is 16 residues long. Germline V gives CDR1 SGHVS, CDR2 FQNEAQ. V was clipped by 5 bases and J by 0 bases, with 13 bases between them. Based on the CDR3 plus reference TRBV7-8 and TRBJ2-2, the full variable domain is GAGVSQSPRYKVAKRGQDVALRCDPISGHVSLFWYQQALGQGPEFLTYFQNEAQLDKSGLPSDRFFAERPEGSVSTLKIQRTQQEDSAVYLCASSRQLLSNTGELFFGEGSRLTVL.